The 29 T cell receptor beta chains below were found in one sample sequenced in a study of blood T cells in healthy people across ages. Sample-barcoded 5' priming and a J-beta primer mix drove a second PCR of about 6 to 12 cycles. TCRdb processed the 5' RACE reads anew with MiXCR; each CDR3 protein has one entry. The sample records 850,000 to 950,000 distinct CDR3 sequences, under 30% being singletons. The source material was blood. The receptors come from a woman of 80 years or more in good health.

As regards this clonotype: A much larger clone lies a single base off, so this may be a read error. V is TRBV7-2 and J is TRBJ1-2; the match to TRBD1 covers 7 bases. Losses at the gene ends were 5 bases for V and 2 bases for J; bases not matched to a gene: 5. Germline lookup yields CDR1 SGHTA and CDR2 FQGNSA. This CDR3 is 14 amino acids long. DNA of the CDR3: TGTACCAGCAGCCCGAGACAGGGCAACTATGGCTACACCTTC. Translated, it gives CTSSPRQGNYGYTF.

The count of this clonotype is one. Given the absence of the conserved phenylalanine or tryptophan at the CDR3 end, a read error is likely. The chain couples TRBV4-3 to TRBJ2-2; D is possibly TRBD1 (6 bases). Trimming pared 1 base from V and 3 bases from J, leaving 12 bases between. Germline loops: CDR1 LGHNA, CDR2 YSLEER. The CDR3 sequence is 16 residues long. The CDR3 region is CASSQAQGEYTGELFV. The DNA of the CDR3 is TGCGCCAGCAGCCAAGCACAGGGAGAATACACCGGGGAGCTGTTTGTT.

This chain links TRBV2 with TRBJ2-3; 15 positions agree with TRBD2. V lost 7 bases, J lost 11 bases, and 10 bases stayed unmatched. Germline-derived CDR1 and CDR2 are SNHLY and FYNNEI. The CDR3 is 15 residues long. The CDR3 here is CASIPGLAGGRRQYF. The DNA for the CDR3 is TGTGCCAGCATCCCTGGACTAGCGGGGGGGCGAAGGCAGTATTTT.

The chain couples TRBV30 to TRBJ2-3; the D gene is possibly TRBD1 (5 bases). Trimming stripped 1 base from V and 0 bases from J, with 17 bases between. Germline assignment: CDR1 GTSNPN and CDR2 SVGIG (reference sequence). This CDR3 contains 17 residues. The CDR3 bases are TGTGCCTGGAGTGGTATGAAGGGCAGGGATAGCACAGATACGCAGTATTTT. Its protein is CAWSGMKGRDSTDTQYF.

This clonotype was picked up a small number of times. This chain joins TRBV6-2 or TRBV6-3 and TRBJ1-5; 9 positions agree with TRBD1. V lost 7 bases, J lost 2 bases, and 18 bases stayed unmatched. CDR1 and CDR2 from the germline V gene are MNHEY and SVGEGT. CDR3 length: 19 amino acids. CDR3 nucleotides: TGTGCCAGCACTATGGGAACAGGGGGCAAGAGATGGGGCAATCAGCCCCAGCATTTT. Encoded protein: CASTMGTGGKRWGNQPQHF.

This clonotype was found once. The V call is TRBV7-2, the J call TRBJ2-1; D unresolved. Germline V lookup: CDR1 SGHTA, CDR2 FQGNSA. This CDR3 has 15 amino acids. Between the trimmed V and J ends, which lost 4 bases and 5 bases, there was a span of 15 bases. The CDR3 DNA reads as TGTGCCAGCAGCTGGGCAGCAAACAGAGACAATGAGCAGTTCTTC. Protein sequence: CASSWAANRDNEQFF.

This clonotype occurred a few times. The J gene is TRBJ1-2, the V gene TRBV7-2, with D maybe TRBD1 (5 bases). Looked up from germline, CDR1 is SGHTA and CDR2 is FQGNSA. This CDR3 has 18 residues. Trimming stripped 0 bases from V and 2 bases from J, with 19 bases between. CDR3 DNA: TGTGCCAGCAGCTTAGCCCCATTAGCCACGGGACGGAACTATGGCTACACCTTC. Its protein is CASSLAPLATGRNYGYTF.

The chain links TRBV24-1 to TRBJ2-7; 12 positions agree with TRBD1. The CDR3 totals 16 residues. V trimming: 3 bases; J trimming: 7 bases; junction bases outside the gene matches: 9. Per germline, CDR1 KGHDR and CDR2 SFDVKD. The CDR3 DNA sequence: TGTGCCACCAGTGATCCCGGGACAGGGGGCGGGAATGAGCAGTACTTC. This encodes CATSDPGTGGGNEQYF.

This clonotype was observed a few times. A much larger clone differs from this one at a single base, so this may be a read error. The chain joins TRBV7-2 to TRBJ2-5, with 7 bases aligning to TRBD2. Germline assignment: CDR1 SGHTA and CDR2 FQGNSA. This CDR3 comprises 14 residues. The CDR3 bases are TGTGCCAGCAGTCCGGGGGGTCGGCAAGGGACCCAGTACTTC. Residues: CASSPGGRQGTQYF.

The chain couples TRBV20-1 to TRBJ2-1; possibly TRBD2 for D (5 bases). The CDR3 sequence is 13 residues long. Germline assignment: CDR1 DFQATT and CDR2 SNEGSKA (reference sequence). V gave up 6 bases and J gave up 9 bases, with 18 bases separating them. CDR3 amino acids: CSAFGRGSIEQFF. CDR3 nucleotides: TGCAGTGCATTTGGCCGAGGGAGTATTGAGCAGTTCTTC.

This sequence joins TRBV12-3 or TRBV12-4 and TRBJ2-7, with D perhaps TRBD2 (6 bases). The J call is doubtful: the DNA matches TRBJ2-5 better. CDR3 length: 14 amino acids. CDR3 region: CASSPYSGQETQYF. The CDR3 coding sequence is TGTGCCAGCAGCCCCTATAGCGGACAAGAGACCCAGTACTTC.

This clonotype was counted between two and nine times. This chain links TRBV30 with TRBJ2-3; D possibly matches TRBD1 or TRBD2 (6 bases each). CDR1 and CDR2 (germline): GTSNPN, SVGIG (reference sequence). Trimming cost V 0 bases and J 3 bases, with 13 bases left between them. The CDR3 loop spans 15 amino acids. CDR3 nucleotides: TGTGCCTGGAGTGTTACGGGGGCCCCTACAGATACGCAGTATTTT. This codes for CAWSVTGAPTDTQYF.

In its sample, this clonotype was seen many times. This sequence joins TRBV27 and TRBJ2-7, with D possibly matching TRBD2 (5 bases). The germline gives CDR1 MNHEY, CDR2 SMNVEV (reference sequence). Trimming took 5 bases from V and 3 from J, leaving 17 bases between them. The CDR3 runs 15 residues. The DNA for the CDR3 is TGTGCCAGCAGTCCACGGTGGAGTCGGGGCTACGAGCAGTACTTC. Amino acid sequence: CASSPRWSRGYEQYF.

This clonotype was recorded a few times. This chain links TRBV5-1 with TRBJ1-6; TRBD1 matches 10 bases. This CDR3 is 17 amino acids long. With V trimmed by 2 bases and J by 2 bases, 4 bases remained unmatched. CDR1 SGHRS and CDR2 YFSETQ come from the germline V gene. The CDR3 is CASSLKDRGAYNSPLHF. CDR3 DNA: TGCGCCAGCAGCTTAAAGGACAGGGGGGCCTATAATTCACCCCTCCACTTT.

This clonotype occurred a few times. V gene TRBV21-1 combines with J gene TRBJ1-6; the table's TRBD1 call for D was not verified on the DNA. TRBV21-1 is an annotated pseudogene. This CDR3 is 16 amino acids long. In DNA, the CDR3 is TGTGCCAGCAGCAATCCGGGGTTCTCCTATAATTCACCCCTCCACTTT. Its translation is CASSNPGFSYNSPLHF.

The V and J genes are TRBV20-1 and TRBJ2-2; 9 bases match TRBD2. The CDR3 has 17 residues. In germline, CDR1 is DFQATT, CDR2 SNEGSKA (reference sequence). The J segment lost 1 base and the V segment lost 1 base, leaving 7 bases of the junction unmatched. CDR3 in amino acids: CSARAQRGALNTGELFF. The CDR3, as DNA: TGCAGTGCTAGAGCCCAGCGGGGGGCCCTGAACACCGGGGAGCTGTTTTTT.

Remarks on this clonotype: The junction shows a germline mismatch at one end, possibly a read error. CDR3 residues: CASSPGGIGANVPTF. The CDR3 DNA sequence: TGCGCCAGCAGCCCGGGGGGGATCGGGGCCAACGTCCCGACTTTC. The J gene is TRBJ2-6, the V gene TRBV5-1; 8 bases match TRBD2. The CDR3 contains 15 residues. Germline CDR1 is SGHRS and CDR2 is YFSETQ.

V gene TRBV12-3 or TRBV12-4 combines with J gene TRBJ1-5, with a tentative D call TRBD1 (5 bases). The CDR3 runs to 13 residues. Between the trimmed V and J ends, which lost 6 bases and 5 bases, there was a span of 11 bases. This chain's CDR3 is CASSAGFDQPQHF. CDR3 coding DNA: TGTGCCAGCAGCGCAGGGTTCGATCAGCCCCAGCATTTT.

In this sample, this clonotype turned up many times. The chain links TRBV15 to TRBJ2-5, with 7 bases fitting TRBD2. Germline assignment: CDR1 LNHNV and CDR2 YYDKDF (reference sequence). V trimming: 4 bases; J trimming: 5 bases; junction bases outside the gene matches: 10. The CDR3 has 15 residues. CDR3 coding DNA: TGTGCCACCAGCACCGTAGCGGGCGGAGGGGAGACCCAGTACTTC. Residues: CATSTVAGGGETQYF. Supplemented by reference TRBV15 and TRBJ2-5, the full variable domain reads DAMVIQNPRYQVTQFGKPVTLSCSQTLNHNVMYWYQQKSSQAPKLLFHYYDKDFNNEADTPDNFQSRRPNTSFCFLDIRSPGLGDTAMYLCATSTVAGGGETQYFGPGTRLLVL.

This clonotype came up many times. This chain connects TRBV6-2 or TRBV6-3 to TRBJ1-4; D ambiguous. Germline CDR1 and CDR2: MNHEY and SVGEGT. The CDR3 spans 13 residues. V dropped 6 bases and J dropped 8 bases, with 13 bases sitting between them. CDR3 nucleotide sequence: TGTGCCAGCAGGGACTTCCGAGAAGAAAAACTGTTTTTT. Amino acids: CASRDFREEKLFF.

In its sample, this clonotype was seen many times. The chain is built from TRBV7-9 and TRBJ2-3; 11 bases line up with TRBD2. Germline CDR1 SEHNR, CDR2 FQNEAQ (reference sequence). The V and J ends lost 6 bases and 5 bases, in that order; junction bases with no gene match: 7. The CDR3 covers 15 residues. The CDR3, as DNA: TGTGCCAGCAGTCTAGCGGGGGGAGTAAGAGATACGCAGTATTTT. It yields the protein CASSLAGGVRDTQYF.

The V call is TRBV20-1, the J call TRBJ1-5, with D possibly being TRBD1 (5 bases). V lost 5 bases and J 6 bases, leaving 17 bases between the germline ends. The CDR3 totals 14 residues. The germline gives CDR1 DFQATT, CDR2 SNEGSKA (reference sequence). The CDR3 DNA sequence: TGCAGTGCTGAGCTGGGGGTTTTGGGTCAGCCCCAGCATTTT. Its translation: CSAELGVLGQPQHF.

This clonotype turned up a few times. This chain joins TRBV6-2 or TRBV6-3 and TRBJ2-7; 10 nucleotides match TRBD1. This CDR3 spans 15 amino acids. Per the germline V gene, CDR1 is MNHEY and CDR2 is SVGEGT. The J segment lost 3 bases and the V segment lost 3 bases, leaving 5 bases of the junction unmatched. The CDR3 is CASSYRGQGNYEQYF. The CDR3 bases are TGTGCCAGCAGTTATCGGGGACAGGGGAACTACGAGCAGTACTTC.

This clonotype was seen a few times. The V call is TRBV3-1, the J call TRBJ1-2; 9 positions match TRBD1. CDR1 LGHDT and CDR2 YNNKEL come from the germline V gene (reference sequence). The CDR3 loop spans 14 amino acids. With V trimmed by 8 bases and J by 2 bases, 6 bases remained unmatched. The CDR3 spells CASGGDRENYGYTF. As DNA, the CDR3 is TGTGCCAGCGGTGGGGACAGGGAAAACTATGGCTACACCTTC.

This clonotype was recorded a few times. The chain recombines TRBV11-3 with TRBJ2-3; the match to TRBD2 covers 10 bases. From germline, CDR1 is SGHNT and CDR2 YENEEA. The CDR3 extends over 19 amino acids. Unmatched junction bases numbered 10, after V lost 0 bases and J lost 1 base. The CDR3 coding sequence is TGTGCCAGCAGCTTAGAAGGTTTGGTAGCGGGGGGACGCACAGATACGCAGTATTTT. This translates into CASSLEGLVAGGRTDTQYF. Full variable domain (outside the CDR3, taken from reference TRBV11-3 and TRBJ2-3): EAGVVQSPRYKIIEKKQPVAFWCNPISGHNTLYWYLQNLGQGPELLIRYENEEAVDDSQLPKDRFSAERLKGVDSTLKIQPAELGDSAVYLCASSLEGLVAGGRTDTQYFGPGTRLTVL.

Remarks on this clonotype: With a much larger clone just one base away, this may be a read error. V and J are TRBV18 and TRBJ2-3; 7 nucleotides line up with TRBD1. The CDR3 sequence is 16 residues long. CDR1 is KGHSH, CDR2 LQKENI, per germline. V lost 5 bases, J lost 4 bases, and 12 bases stayed unmatched. The CDR3 reads CASSLLGGTSSDTQYF. CDR3 nucleotide sequence: TGTGCCAGCTCATTACTAGGGGGCACGAGCTCAGATACGCAGTATTTT. The complete variable domain, with remaining parts taken from reference TRBV18 and TRBJ2-3, reads NAGVMQNPRHLVRRRGQEARLRCSPMKGHSHVYWYRQLPEEGLKFMVYLQKENIIDESGMPKERFSAEFPKEGPSILRIQQVVRGDSAAYFCASSLLGGTSSDTQYFGPGTRLTVL.

The CDR3 DNA reads as TGCAGTGCGACCTATTGGGACACCCTCTCTGGAAACACCATATATTTT. This encodes CSATYWDTLSGNTIYF. This chain links TRBV20-1 with TRBJ1-3, with D possibly matching TRBD1 (6 bases). The ends were cut back, 6 bases at V and 0 bases at J, with 18 bases in the middle. CDR1 is DFQATT, CDR2 SNEGSKA, per germline (reference sequence). CDR3 length equals 16 residues.

About this clonotype: A much more abundant neighbour one base away suggests this may be a read error. The CDR3: CANSQSALQFF. CDR3 sequence (DNA): TGTGCCAACAGCCAATCGGCCCTCCAGTTCTTC. The J gene is TRBJ2-1, the V gene TRBV14; D not resolved. Germline V CDR1 and CDR2: SGHDN, FVKESK. There are 11 residues in the CDR3.

This sequence joins TRBV2 and TRBJ2-3; 7 nucleotides agree with TRBD2. CDR3 length: 14 residues. Germline V CDR1 and CDR2: SNHLY, FYNNEI. J lost 4 bases, V lost 2 bases, and 3 bases had no gene match. The CDR3 protein is CASSERGVADTQYF. The CDR3 region has the DNA TGTGCCAGCAGTGAACGGGGGGTAGCAGATACGCAGTATTTT. Variable domain in full (rest from reference TRBV2 and TRBJ2-3): EPEVTQTPSHQVTQMGQEVILRCVPISNHLYFYWYRQILGQKVEFLVSFYNNEISEKSEIFDDQFSVERPDGSNFTLKIRSTKLEDSAMYFCASSERGVADTQYFGPGTRLTVL.